Described below is a single T cell receptor (beta chain) sequence and its context. No cognate antigen has been identified for it. Base qualities are not at hand, and no much larger clone is one base apart. These data are taken from a study of blood T cell repertoires in COVID-19 (dated by TCRdb to between 2020 and 2021). In the study overall: Samples covering the acute and convalescent phases of COVID-19 were provided by collaborators in the United States, Italy and Spain. The samples were drawn from the first 160 participants of the ongoing ImmuneRACE study and from about 1,200 subjects provided by 6 global collaborators. The material from the prospective study consisted of cDNA or gDNA derived from T cells, B-cell-depleted T cells, or PBMCs. Deeply sampled blood TCRbeta repertoires from subjects exposed to, actively infected with, or recovered from COVID-19 were included in the dataset. The repertoires were released in a freely available public database meant as a resource for research on the immune response to SARS-CoV-2. Where available, HLA class I and class II types were taken from metadata supplied by the sample provider and were not determined by assay-based typing. Sample metadata almost always included a de-identified subject ID, COVID-19 status, age in years and sex.

The immunoSEQ Assay, a bias-controlled multiplex PCR, was used to amplify TCRbeta CDR3 regions from genomic DNA. The original methods were these. Nucleated cell counts per sample were estimated from amplification of reference gene primers within the assay. To quantify the absolute abundance of each unique TCRbeta CDR3 rearrangement, sequence reads were collapsed and filtered. For each sample, productive Simpson clonality was calculated as the square root of Simpson's diversity index across productive rearrangements. Here the immuneACCESS table is served through TCRdb, limited to in-frame sequences with V and J called. Missing clones are a known gap in these copies; in checked studies unresolved V genes cover under half, and the rest lacks a known reason. D and trimming were read from the DNA, whereas the V and J calls and clone size are those reported in that table. Within this sample are roughly 68,000 clones, with approximately 87% of them counted one time only. The ten largest clones take up about 20% of the sample.

The cysteine opens and the phenylalanine closes a CDR3 of 13 amino acids. Here the CDR3 DNA is all that survives: 39 bases in frame from base 1. Deletion took 3 bases off V and 5 bases off J, with a span of 11 bases between the germline ends. Paper-wide results and their limitations: Clinical and demographic metadata were provided uncurated, with the amount varying by source and participant.

Whole blood was collected in K2EDTA tubes by collaborating institutions according to the institutions' own protocols. For TCRbeta analysis, collaborator samples were shipped as frozen whole blood, as isolated PBMCs, or as DNA extracted from either sample type. Material for sequencing was peripheral blood. The sequence is built from TRBV12-3 or TRBV12-4 and TRBJ2-7; no D gene call is confident. This TCR was sampled from a woman of 80 years or more with acute or convalescent COVID-19. The CDR3 is CASSLPTEHEQYF. At the DNA level, the sequence is TGTGCCAGCAGTTTGCCCACAGAGCACGAGCAGTACTTC.